The entry below gives a single TCR beta chain sequence along with its context. Its antigen is currently unknown. Libraries of TCR beta were made from 1.5 to 2.5 micrograms of genomic DNA that came from cryopreserved PBMCs. This specimen belongs to a study of cytotoxic CD8 clonotypes in ibrutinib-treated CLL. Overall study: The patients comprised some twelve relapsed/refractory and about 15 treatment-naive cases, approximately 18 IGHV unmutated. Broader study findings: Sample timing was unmatched between remission and later-progressing patients; lymph nodes unstudied. The study found baseline clonality above age-matched healthy donors, tracking circulating CD8+ T-cell counts.

The CDR3 length is 15 residues. Germline values: CDR1 SGHAT, CDR2 FQNNGV. V shed 1 base, J shed 3 bases, and the junction held 2 bases outside the gene matches. Sequencing was performed with immunoSEQ multiplex PCR; in TCRdb, only in-frame clones are kept and a portion is missing. Seen here are roughly 180,000 clones, 55% to 85% observed once, and the top ten hold around an eighth. This TCR derives from a human donor with chronic lymphocytic leukemia. The chain carries TRBV11-2 and TRBJ2-1; TRBD2 matches 8 bases. The specimen was PBMCs, collected after 24 months of ibrutinib treatment. The CDR3 region is CASSLGGLVYNEQFF. CDR3 nucleotides: TGTGCCAGCAGCTTAGGGGGACTAGTCTACAATGAGCAGTTCTTC.